Following are 17 T cell receptor beta chains from one sample sequenced in a study of beta chain features in type 1 diabetes. All of the isolated RNA was reverse transcribed, so expressed TCRB transcripts were sequenced. TCRdb's table, derived via immunoSEQ multiplex PCR, lists solely in-frame clones and lacks some. The sample includes fewer than 650,000 clones, 15% to 18% of them seen just once. The sequencing input was naive CD4+ T cells from blood. The receptor source for this set is a man in his late teens or twenties in good health.

This clone was recorded a few times. Other DNA variants within this sample encode the same CDR3. The V gene is TRBV18, the J gene TRBJ2-5; perhaps TRBD2 as D (5 bases). The CDR3 consists of 13 residues. From germline, CDR1 is KGHSH and CDR2 LQKENI. V gave up 3 bases and J gave up 1 base, with 6 bases separating them. The chain's CDR3 is CASSPGIQETQYF. The CDR3 nucleotides are TGTGCCAGCTCACCCGGGATCCAAGAGACCCAGTACTTC.

This clone was seen a handful of times. This chain uses TRBV29-1 with TRBJ2-5; 9 nucleotides match TRBD2. This CDR3 contains 16 residues. With V trimmed by 0 bases and J by 2 bases, 7 bases remained unmatched. Germline CDR1 is SQVTM and CDR2 is ANQGSEA. CDR3 protein: CSVEELSGRFQETQYF. DNA of the CDR3: TGCAGCGTTGAAGAACTGAGCGGGAGGTTTCAAGAGACCCAGTACTTC.

This clone was detected a few times. The identical CDR3 is also encoded by other nucleotide sequences in the sample. The V call is TRBV20-1, the J call TRBJ2-1; no reliable D call. The V end lost 2 bases, the J end lost 2 bases, and 1 base lay between the germline ends. This CDR3 contains 11 residues. Germline V gene lookup returns CDR1 DFQATT and CDR2 SNEGSKA (reference sequence). The CDR3 here is CSARPYNEQFF. The CDR3 region has the DNA TGCAGTGCTAGACCCTACAATGAGCAGTTCTTC.

This clone showed up just a few times. The chain combines TRBV30 with TRBJ2-3; 7 nucleotides line up with TRBD2. The CDR3 has 14 residues. Per the germline V gene, CDR1 is GTSNPN and CDR2 is SVGIG (reference sequence). V dropped 3 bases and J dropped 1; count of bases not matched to a gene: 4. CDR3 protein: CAWRGLAGTDTQYF. Written as DNA, the CDR3 is TGTGCCTGGAGAGGTCTAGCGGGCACAGATACGCAGTATTTT.

This clone has just a few counts. This chain links TRBV30 with TRBJ1-1, with 9 nucleotides matching TRBD1. Trimming at V came to 2 bases and at J to 8 bases, leaving 3 bases not matched to a gene. CDR1 is GTSNPN, CDR2 SVGIG, per germline (reference sequence). The CDR3 covers 12 residues. CDR3 sequence reads: CAWSFGTGEAFF. In DNA, the CDR3 is TGTGCCTGGAGTTTTGGGACAGGGGAAGCTTTCTTT.

The chain employs TRBV4-3 and TRBJ2-7; 11 nucleotides align to TRBD2. The CDR3 runs to 15 residues. V shed 1 base and J 2 bases; nucleotides not matched to a gene: 1. Germline loops: CDR1 LGHNA, CDR2 YSLEER. CDR3 sequence: CASSQGLAGPYEQYF. The CDR3 coding sequence is TGCGCCAGCAGCCAAGGACTAGCGGGACCCTACGAGCAGTACTTC.

In this sample, this clone turned up a few times. This rearrangement joins TRBV18 to TRBJ2-7; 12 bases fit TRBD2. This CDR3 contains 16 residues. Germline-derived CDR1 and CDR2 are KGHSH and LQKENI. Trimming cost V 3 bases and J 5 bases; bases outside gene matches: 8. In DNA form, the CDR3 reads TGTGCCAGCTCACCCCTACTAGCGGGGGGCCGAGACGAGCAGTACTTC. It codes for CASSPLLAGGRDEQYF.

This clone was counted between two and nine times. The chain combines TRBV7-9 with TRBJ1-2; D gene uncertain. Germline values: CDR1 SEHNR, CDR2 FQNEAQ (reference sequence). Deletions cut 5 bases from V and 2 bases from J, with 12 bases between. The length of the CDR3 is 14 residues. CDR3 protein: CASSPGRENYGYTF. As DNA, the CDR3 is TGTGCCAGCAGCCCCGGACGGGAGAACTATGGCTACACCTTC.

Regarding this clone: A read error is possible here, since a much larger clone lies one base away. The chain couples TRBV28 to TRBJ1-1; D unresolved. Germline lookup yields CDR1 MDHEN and CDR2 SYDVKM. V dropped 7 bases and J dropped 0 bases, with 3 bases sitting between them. This CDR3 is built from 11 residues. CDR3 region: CASIMNTEAFF. The CDR3 DNA sequence: TGTGCCAGCATCATGAACACTGAAGCTTTCTTT.

This clone was observed a few times. Germline is not matched at one junction end, which may reflect a read error. The chain employs TRBV7-9 and TRBJ2-7; TRBD1 is a possible D gene (5 bases). The germline V gene has CDR1 SEHNR and CDR2 FQNEAQ (reference sequence). The CDR3 is made up of 11 amino acids. The CDR3 loop is CASSLAPGLDF. The DNA for the CDR3 is TGTGCCAGCAGCTTAGCCCCAGGGTTGGACTTC. Looking up the rest from reference TRBV7-9 and TRBJ2-7 gives the full variable domain: DTGVSQNPRHKITKRGQNVTFRCDPISEHNRLYWYRQTLGQGPEFLTYFQNEAQLEKSRLLSDRFSAERPKGSFSTLEIQRTEQGDSAMYLCASSLAPGLDFGPGTRLTVT.

In its sample, this clone was seen a few times. The CDR3 loop reads CASSVDVVRHLYEQYF. Here the CDR3 DNA reads TGTGCCAGCAGCGTAGATGTGGTTCGCCACCTCTACGAGCAGTACTTC. The rearrangement uses TRBV9 and TRBJ2-7; D remains unclear. Germline V CDR1 and CDR2: SGDLS, YYNGEE. The CDR3 runs to 16 residues. The V end was cut by 0 bases, the J end by 3 bases, with 16 bases between.

This clone was seen a handful of times. CDR3 sequence reads: CASSFSGQGANYEQYF. The CDR3 nucleotides are TGTGCCAGCAGCTTCTCGGGACAGGGGGCCAACTACGAGCAGTACTTC. The chain couples TRBV7-2 to TRBJ2-7, with 12 positions matching TRBD1. In germline, CDR1 is SGHTA, CDR2 FQGNSA. V shed 3 bases and J 3 bases; nucleotides not matched to a gene: 6. The CDR3 length is 16 residues.

The genes are TRBV5-4 and TRBJ2-3; D gene unclear. V lost 5 bases and J lost 1, with 5 bases in between. CDR1 is SGHNT and CDR2 is YYREEE in the germline V gene (reference sequence). The length of the CDR3 is 12 residues. CDR3 nucleotide sequence: TGTGCCAGCAGGACTGGCACAGATACGCAGTATTTT. Protein product: CASRTGTDTQYF.

A few counts support this clone. The J gene is TRBJ1-5, the V gene TRBV14, with D uncertain. Trimming left V 0 bases short and J 5 bases short, with 5 bases between. CDR3 length equals 13 residues. The V gene's germline CDR1 is SGHDN and CDR2 FVKESK. CDR3 loop: CASSQDGDQPQHF. Here the CDR3 DNA reads TGTGCCAGCAGCCAAGACGGGGATCAGCCCCAGCATTTT.

V gene TRBV9 combines with J gene TRBJ2-4; 10 bases agree with TRBD1. Trimming removed 4 bases from V and 0 bases from J; junction bases left unmatched: 4. This CDR3 comprises 16 residues. Germline loops: CDR1 SGDLS, CDR2 YYNGEE. CDR3 in amino acids: CASSIRDRGAKNIQYF. CDR3 bases: TGTGCCAGCAGCATTCGGGACAGGGGAGCCAAAAACATTCAGTACTTC.

This chain connects TRBV7-9 to TRBJ1-4; maybe TRBD1 (6 bases). This CDR3 spans 13 amino acids. The V gene's germline CDR1 is SEHNR and CDR2 FQNEAQ (reference sequence). V was clipped by 4 bases and J by 10 bases, with 13 bases between them. The CDR3 DNA reads TGTGCCAGCAGCTCCCCAGGGGTGGGAAAACTGTTTTTT. Encoded protein: CASSSPGVGKLFF.

This clone has a handful of counts. The gene calls are TRBV6-5 and TRBJ1-1; 7 nucleotides agree with TRBD1. Trimming removed 7 bases from V and 3 bases from J; junction bases left unmatched: 8. The CDR3 runs 14 residues. Germline V CDR1 and CDR2: MNHEY, SVGAGI. The CDR3 protein is CASTRDSRDTEAFF. The DNA of the CDR3 is TGTGCCAGCACCCGGGACAGCCGGGACACTGAAGCTTTCTTT.